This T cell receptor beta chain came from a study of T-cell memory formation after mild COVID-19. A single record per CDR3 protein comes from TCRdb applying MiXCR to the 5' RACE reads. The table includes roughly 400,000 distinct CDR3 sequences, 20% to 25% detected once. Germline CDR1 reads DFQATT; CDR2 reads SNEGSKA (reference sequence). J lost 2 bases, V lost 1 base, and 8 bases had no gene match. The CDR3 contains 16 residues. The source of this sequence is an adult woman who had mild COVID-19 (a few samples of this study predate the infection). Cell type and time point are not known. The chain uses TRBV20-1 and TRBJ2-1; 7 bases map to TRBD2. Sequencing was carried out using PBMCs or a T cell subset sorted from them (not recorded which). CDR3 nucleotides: TGCAGTGCTAGAGGGGGCCTAGCGGACACCTACAATGAGCAGTTCTTC. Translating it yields CSARGGLADTYNEQFF.